This T cell receptor (beta chain) was recorded in a study of cytomegalovirus exposure and HLA in healthy donors. The wider study: Among the 370 or so donors who were genotyped, approximately 84% fell in the genetic ancestry cluster that is associated with self-reported Caucasian donors.

The PCR contained 60 Vbeta and 13 Jbeta primers. Repertoires were generated with immunoSEQ multiplex PCR, while TCRdb's copy carries only in-frame clones and drops some. This sample has under 50,000 clones; about nine tenths occur once, and the top ten carry 8%. Germline V gene data show CDR1 as SGHVS and CDR2 as FQNEAQ. The CDR3 is 14 residues long. The ends lost 5 bases at V and 7 bases at J; junction bases unmatched: 10. This clone was observed a handful of times. The antigen remains unidentified. Study-wide findings and caveats: The authors enumerated over 150 TCR beta chains as linked to cytomegalovirus. Confirmation in vitro established that a few CMV-associated chains were specific for CMV antigens.

The sample was PBMCs. The chain recombines TRBV7-8 with TRBJ1-2; 7 bases agree with TRBD1. The clonotype was recovered from a woman in her thirties or forties in good health and CMV-seropositive. This CDR3 reads CASSPRGGLVGYTF. CDR3 nucleotides: TGTGCCAGCAGCCCCCGAGGGGGCTTGGTTGGCTACACCTTC. Full variable domain (rest looked up from reference TRBV7-8 and TRBJ1-2): GAGVSQSPRYKVAKRGQDVALRCDPISGHVSLFWYQQALGQGPEFLTYFQNEAQLDKSGLPSDRFFAERPEGSVSTLKIQRTQQEDSAVYLCASSPRGGLVGYTFGSGTRLTVV.